Listed here are 2 T cell receptor beta chains from one sample, sequenced in a study of radiation and T cells in renal cell carcinoma. Time point: blood 2 weeks post-SBRT. The treatment here: 15 Gy SBRT to primary tumor, nephrectomy 4 weeks later. Produced via immunoSEQ multiplex PCR; TCRdb's table is partial and in-frame only. The table records around 130,000 clones, 75% to 90% of them present only once. Specimen: blood, collected from a patient whose treatment included radiotherapy and nephrectomy. The source is a woman aged 60 to 75 with renal cell carcinoma.

The chain carries TRBV11-2 and TRBJ2-7; D remains unclear. CDR1 and CDR2 from the germline V gene are SGHAT and FQNNGV. The CDR3 has 14 residues. V lost 1 base to trimming and J lost 0 bases, with 7 bases between them. The CDR3 DNA reads as TGTGCCAGCAGCTTAGGCGACCTCTCCTACGAGCAGTACTTC. Encoded protein: CASSLGDLSYEQYF.

V and J are TRBV6-5 and TRBJ2-7, with D uncertain. The CDR3 sequence is 14 residues long. The V and J ends lost 7 bases and 3 bases respectively, with 16 bases between them. Germline CDR1 MNHEY, CDR2 SVGAGI. CDR3 bases: TGTGCCAGCACCAGTAGTGCGAAAAGCTACGAGCAGTACTTC. Amino acid sequence: CASTSSAKSYEQYF.